This TCR beta chain was captured by sequencing in a study of blood T cell repertoires in COVID-19. Losses at the gene ends were 3 bases for V and 11 bases for J; bases not matched to a gene: 4. Germline CDR1 and CDR2: MGHRA and YSYEKL. The CDR3 runs 12 residues. TCRdb keeps only in-frame clones here, not all; method: immunoSEQ multiplex PCR. Altogether about 150,000 clones are present, 60% to 85% being singletons, with the ten largest covering about 9%. This receptor was taken from a man between 50 and 59 years old with active or convalescent COVID-19. Sequencing input: peripheral blood. The chain couples TRBV4-1 to TRBJ1-1; TRBD1 agrees at 9 bases. This CDR3 is CASSQRDRDAFF. For the CDR3, the DNA is TGCGCCAGCAGCCAGAGGGACAGGGACGCTTTCTTT.